What follows is one T cell receptor (beta chain) and its context. This clonotype was counted at least ten times. Its antigen is unknown. No much larger clone exists at a distance of one base, and base qualities are not known. The entry originates in a study of T cells in Graves' hyperthyroidism and ophthalmopathy (dated by TCRdb to about 2019). Notes on the research overall: Peripheral blood was sampled at the time of initial diagnosis, prior to any treatment. TCR V-J signatures able to tell the groups apart were searched for in a discovery cohort of 95 to 100 patients, of whom over 40 had Graves' ophthalmopathy and about 60 had stable Graves' hyperthyroidism. Prospective prediction of ophthalmopathy was tested in an independent validation cohort consisting of 18 hyperthyroidism patients and some 16 patients who later progressed to ophthalmopathy. The roughly 100 discovery patients were randomly divided into training and test sets at a 7:3 ratio. Thyroid tissue and blood T-cell repertoires from about six Graves' hyperthyroidism patients were also compared in the study. After blood sampling, hyperthyroidism patients were treated with methimazole at a starting dose of 30 mg daily, and ophthalmopathy patients were treated with high-dose intravenous methylprednisolone. TCR Vbeta CDR3 sequencing of approximately 140 peripheral blood samples (fewer than 45 ophthalmopathy, some 75 hyperthyroidism and around 17 progressor patients) is reported in the paper.

A patient counted as having stable Graves' hyperthyroidism if no progression to ophthalmopathy occurred over 18 months of follow-up. Hyperthyroidism patients were newly diagnosed, had a disease duration of under 2 months, and were aged 18 to 65 years. The study excluded patients with uncontrolled infections, other autoimmune diseases, pregnancy or lactation. Diagnoses relied on clinical symptoms, serum thyroxine and TRAb, thyroid ultrasound and orbital computed tomography. PBMCs were separated from 8 to 10 ml of fresh peripheral blood using Ficoll-Paque density gradient centrifugation. Total RNA was extracted using Trizol reagent, and RNA quality was assessed on an Agilent 2100 Bioanalyzer. V and J are truncated by 1 base and 5 bases respectively, leaving an intervening sequence of 11 bases. Reading the germline V gene (reference sequence) gives CDR1 DFQATT and CDR2 SNEGSKA. The CDR3 goes from the cysteine to the phenylalanine over 13 residues. Of the read, only the CDR3 DNA is kept; its 39 bases are in frame from base 1.

Amplification of TCR beta CDR3 regions was carried out from RNA transcripts. The TCR CDR3 was subjected to a first round of RT-PCR using the HTBI primer set and the Qiagen OneStep RT-PCR kit. Libraries were constructed in a second round of multiplex PCR, after which size selection and purification were carried out. Libraries were sequenced paired-end with 100 bp reads on an Illumina HiSeq2000. The paper's data handling went like this. SOAPnuke was used to process the raw data, throwing out any read that contained adapters or uncalled bases, had a mean Phred below 15, or lacked an exact constant-primer or identifier match. High-quality paired reads were merged using COPE v1.2.5, and each unique nucleotide sequence was defined as a clonotype. MiTCR v1.1 was used to align clonotypes to the IMGT TRBV, TRBD and TRBJ reference segments. The analysis was restricted to V-J combinations with a frequency above 0.0001, which together covered 98% to 99.2% of the repertoires. A TCS score was defined as the ratio between F50 (clonal expansion) and ExV (chaos), using BLOSUM62-based TCRdist between CDR3 peptides within each V-J. Welch's t-statistics and random forest reduced fewer than 600 V-J features to 13, which were used in a naive Bayes classifier (R e1071). Clones were called with MiXCR by TCRdb after fastp trimmed the public reads at Q25, and only in-frame beta chains were retained. Rows matching on CDR3 protein sequence are summarized as one entry with the most common DNA and genes. These V and J calls rely on TCRdb rather than the paper's analysis. The sample table holds a few hundred thousand distinct CDR3 sequences, of which around a sixth were seen once. Around 7% of the sample comes from the top ten.

Points the paper makes about the study in general: Sample size was not statistically predetermined, and investigators were not blinded to group allocation. Most expanded thyroid clonotypes (frequency above 0.001) were also detected in blood, suggesting blood repertoires may reflect thyroid immune responses. In validation, progression to ophthalmopathy was predicted by the model with approximately 67% sensitivity and nearly 75% specificity, a median of about 6 months before onset. Ophthalmopathy was separated from stable hyperthyroidism by a 13 V-J signature model, with around 90% sensitivity and about 81% specificity obtained in cross-validation and 80%/75% obtained in testing.

The origin of this receptor is a woman between 18 and 30 years old with Graves' hyperthyroidism. Sequencing was done on a sample of blood. The sequence links TRBV20-1 to TRBJ2-5; TRBD1 is a possible D gene, resting on 6 matching bases. The nucleotide sequence reads as follows: TGCAGTGCTAGAGCCAGGGGACGGGAGACCCAGTACTTC. Its amino acids are CSARARGRETQYF.